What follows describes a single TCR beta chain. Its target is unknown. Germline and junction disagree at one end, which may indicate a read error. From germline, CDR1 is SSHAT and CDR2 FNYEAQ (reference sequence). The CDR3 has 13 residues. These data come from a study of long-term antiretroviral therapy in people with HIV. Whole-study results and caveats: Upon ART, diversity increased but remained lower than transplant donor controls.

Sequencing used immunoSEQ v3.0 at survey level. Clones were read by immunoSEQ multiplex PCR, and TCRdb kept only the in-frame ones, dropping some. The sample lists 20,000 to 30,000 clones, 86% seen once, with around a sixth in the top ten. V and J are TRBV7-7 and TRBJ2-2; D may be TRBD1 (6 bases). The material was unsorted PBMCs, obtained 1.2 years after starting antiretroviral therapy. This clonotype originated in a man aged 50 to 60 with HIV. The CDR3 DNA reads TGTGCTAGCAGCTTAGGGGGCACCGGGGAGCTGTTTTTT. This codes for CASSLGGTGELFF. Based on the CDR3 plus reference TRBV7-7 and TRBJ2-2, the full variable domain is GAGVSQSPRYKVTKRGQDVTLRCDPISSHATLYWYQQALGQGPEFLTYFNYEAQPDKSGLPSDRFSAERPEGSISTLTIQRTEQRDSAMYRCASSLGGTGELFFGEGSRLTVL.